A single sample is the source of the 10 T cell receptor beta chains below, sequenced in a study of T cell responses to AZD1222 COVID-19 vaccine. Libraries were prepared by immunoSEQ multiplex PCR; TCRdb keeps only in-frame clonotypes and omits some of them. The table records some 130,000 clones, around nine tenths of them present only once. Material: peripheral blood, obtained on day 0 of AZD1222 vaccination. These receptors originate from an adult in good health.

The chain recombines TRBV12-3 or TRBV12-4 with TRBJ1-5, with no clear D. The ends were cut back, 3 bases at V and 4 bases at J, with 4 bases in the middle. This CDR3 region has 12 residues. As DNA, the CDR3 is TGTGCCAGCAGTTTTGCGAATCAGCCCCAGCATTTT. Its protein is CASSFANQPQHF.

This clone was seen a single time. The chain combines TRBV5-4 with TRBJ1-3; 8 bases fit TRBD1. The CDR3 extends over 16 amino acids. Germline CDR1 is SGHNT and CDR2 is YYREEE (reference sequence). J was trimmed by 0 bases and V by 4 bases; bases with no gene match: 6. The CDR3 DNA reads as TGTGCCAGCAGCGGGGACAGGTCTTTCTCTGGAAACACCATATATTTT. It encodes CASSGDRSFSGNTIYF.

This sequence joins TRBV28 and TRBJ1-6, with TRBD1 matching 10 bases. The CDR3 runs 15 residues. The V gene end was trimmed by 5 bases and the J gene end by 10 bases; junction bases not matched to a gene: 8. Germline V lookup: CDR1 MDHEN, CDR2 SYDVKM. The CDR3 sequence is CASSDGTGDRSPLHF. CDR3 DNA: TGTGCCAGCAGTGACGGGACAGGGGATCGGTCACCCCTCCACTTT. The variable domain in full, completed from reference TRBV28 and TRBJ1-6, reads DVKVTQSSRYLVKRTGEKVFLECVQDMDHENMFWYRQDPGLGLRLIYFSYDVKMKEKGDIPEGYSVSREKKERFSLILESASTNQTSMYLCASSDGTGDRSPLHFGNGTRLTVT.

This chain links TRBV20-1 with TRBJ2-2; D unresolved. The CDR3 is 11 amino acids. CDR1 and CDR2 (germline): DFQATT, SNEGSKA (reference sequence). V was cut by 2 bases and J by 2 bases, with 0 bases left in between. The chain's CDR3 is CSARNTGELFF. CDR3 nucleotide sequence: TGCAGTGCTAGAAACACCGGGGAGCTGTTTTTT.

Only one count was recorded for this clone. The chain carries TRBV7-2 and TRBJ1-1; D remains unclear. The germline V gene encodes CDR1 SGHTA and CDR2 FQGNSA. This CDR3 is built from 13 residues. The V end lost 1 base, the J end lost 2 bases, and 5 bases lay between the germline ends. The DNA for the CDR3 is TGTGCCAGCAGCTTAGTATTTAACACTGAAGCTTTCTTT. It translates to CASSLVFNTEAFF.

The chain links TRBV14 to TRBJ2-3; D is undetermined. The V end was cut by 1 base, the J end by 0 bases, with 5 bases between. The CDR3 runs 14 residues. Germline V gives CDR1 SGHDN, CDR2 FVKESK. The CDR3 DNA reads TGTGCCAGCAGCCAAGGGGGTAGCACAGATACGCAGTATTTT. It specifies CASSQGGSTDTQYF.

This clone was seen once. The chain combines TRBV9 with TRBJ1-3; D unresolved. The ends were cut back, 4 bases at V and 2 bases at J, with 19 bases in the middle. The CDR3 spans 17 residues. Germline V lookup: CDR1 SGDLS, CDR2 YYNGEE. This CDR3 reads CASSPSGGSRPGNTIYF. As DNA, the CDR3 is TGTGCCAGCAGCCCCAGCGGCGGGTCCCGGCCTGGAAACACCATATATTTT. Full variable domain (remainder filled in from reference TRBV9 and TRBJ1-3): DSGVTQTPKHLITATGQRVTLRCSPRSGDLSVYWYQQSLDQGLQFLIQYYNGEERAKGNILERFSAQQFPDLHSELNLSSLELGDSALYFCASSPSGGSRPGNTIYFGEGSWLTVV.

This sequence joins TRBV27 and TRBJ1-1; 8 nucleotides match TRBD1. The CDR3 covers 16 residues. With V trimmed by 4 bases and J by 0 bases, 7 bases remained unmatched. Germline assignment: CDR1 MNHEY and CDR2 SMNVEV (reference sequence). CDR3: CASSSDREGVNTEAFF. As DNA, the CDR3 is TGTGCCAGCAGTTCGGACAGGGAAGGGGTGAACACTGAAGCTTTCTTT.

V usage is TRBV19 and J usage is TRBJ1-2; tentatively, D is TRBD1 (6 bases). V was pared by 5 bases and J by 4 bases, with 14 bases between. CDR1 and CDR2 (germline): LNHDA, SQIVND (reference sequence). The CDR3 is 14 residues long. CDR3 amino acids: CASSPTTGIYGYTF. As DNA, the CDR3 is TGTGCCAGTAGTCCGACAACAGGGATCTATGGCTACACCTTC.

J is TRBJ1-2 and V is TRBV12-5; D is possibly TRBD1 (6 bases). This CDR3 is 14 amino acids long. Germline V CDR1 and CDR2: LGHNT, FRNRAP. The V gene lost 6 bases and the J gene lost 5 bases, with 16 bases spanning the gap. The CDR3 DNA reads TGTGCTAGTGGCCCCGGGACAAGGACATATGGCTACACCTTC. It is translated as CASGPGTRTYGYTF.